Described below is a single T cell receptor beta chain sequence and its context. Authors' methods: Using reference gene primer amplification, nucleated cell counts were estimated. Profiled with immunoSEQ multiplex PCR; TCRdb holds only in-frame clones, not every one. For V, J and clone size, that table is used; D and trimming come from the DNA. Of some 160,000 clones detected, approximately 80% appear once; the ten largest clones hold 11% to 15%. The sample comes from a study of blood T cell repertoires in COVID-19. Whole-study context: The United States, Italy and Spain provided the acute and convalescent COVID-19 samples. Nucleic acid was either cDNA or gDNA, and it came from T cells, B-cell-depleted T cells, or PBMCs.

Trimming removed 0 bases at V and 8 bases at J, with 14 bases between. This CDR3 is built from 14 residues. Germline CDR1 is SGHRS and CDR2 is YFSETQ. The sample comprised peripheral blood. This receptor was taken from a woman at least 80 years old with acute or convalescent COVID-19. The rearrangement uses TRBV5-1 and TRBJ1-2; D might be TRBD1 (5 bases). CDR3 sequence (DNA): TGCGCCAGCAGCTTGGGGCAGGGAACAAGCGGCTACACCTTC. Its translation is CASSLGQGTSGYTF.